This note documents a single T cell receptor beta chain sequence. V lost 6 bases, J lost 0 bases, and 24 bases lay in between. CDR3 size: 20 residues. Per germline, CDR1 LGHNT and CDR2 FRNRAP. This entry belongs to a study of T cell responses to AZD1222 COVID-19 vaccine. TCRdb's copy holds only in-frame clones and misses some; the assay was immunoSEQ multiplex PCR. The table shows approximately 220,000 clones, with 93% occurring only once. The chain has TRBV12-5 and TRBJ1-6; maybe TRBD1 (5 bases). The sequence derives from an adult in good health. The sequences come from peripheral blood, collected on day 0 of MenACWY control vaccination. The CDR3 loop reads CASGHPGGGRPSSYNSPLHF. In DNA form, the CDR3 reads TGTGCTAGTGGCCATCCCGGGGGGGGAAGACCAAGCTCCTATAATTCACCCCTCCACTTT.